This T cell receptor (beta chain) is drawn from a study of technical replicates of blood from a few donors. V dropped 3 bases and J dropped 3; count of bases not matched to a gene: 1. Germline V lookup: CDR1 SEHNR, CDR2 FQNEAQ (reference sequence). There are 14 residues in the CDR3. The assay was immunoSEQ multiplex PCR, and TCRdb's table has in-frame clones only and misses some. The sample yields fewer than 90,000 clones, around 94% seen once. The receptor was isolated from a human donor in good health. Sequencing used T cells isolated from PBMCs. The chain has TRBV7-9 and TRBJ1-1, with 10 bases fitting TRBD1. CDR3 amino acids: CASSLGTGDTEAFF. The CDR3 DNA reads as TGTGCCAGCAGCTTGGGGACAGGGGACACTGAAGCTTTCTTT.